One and the same sample provided the 6 T cell receptor beta chains below, sequenced in a study of T cells in pancreatic ductal adenocarcinoma. Surgery without prior neoadjuvant therapy was the treatment of the selected pancreatic ductal adenocarcinoma patients. Profiling relied on immunoSEQ multiplex PCR, and the TCRdb table lists in-frame clones only, not all of them. Of some 4,600 clones detected, approximately 73% appear once; the ten largest clones hold 14%. The sample taken for sequencing was pancreatic tumor tissue. These receptors all stem from a human donor with pancreatic ductal adenocarcinoma.

V gene TRBV2 combines with J gene TRBJ2-7, with D perhaps matching TRBD2 (5 bases). Germline-derived CDR1 and CDR2 are SNHLY and FYNNEI. The V end lost 6 bases, the J end lost 7 bases, and 16 bases lay between the germline ends. This CDR3 comprises 13 residues. CDR3 loop: CASRADQGGEQYF. The CDR3 coding sequence is TGTGCCAGCAGAGCAGACCAAGGCGGGGAGCAGTACTTC.

This chain links TRBV11-2 with TRBJ1-1; D may be TRBD1 (6 bases). V was pared by 0 bases and J by 4 bases, with 6 bases between. The V gene's germline CDR1 is SGHAT and CDR2 FQNNGV. The CDR3 runs to 13 residues. CDR3 DNA: TGTGCCAGCAGCTTAGAACAGGGCACTGAAGCTTTCTTT. Its protein product is CASSLEQGTEAFF.

The chain joins TRBV29-1 to TRBJ1-2, with 7 bases identical to TRBD1. This CDR3 is 14 amino acids long. The V gene's germline CDR1 is SQVTM and CDR2 ANQGSEA. The ends lost 4 bases at V and 0 bases at J; junction bases unmatched: 5. The CDR3 spells CSVGGQQTNYGYTF. CDR3 nucleotide sequence: TGCAGCGTTGGGGGACAGCAGACTAACTATGGCTACACCTTC.

This clone has only a few counts. The V and J genes are TRBV5-4 and TRBJ1-2, with 7 nucleotides matching TRBD1. Trimming took 2 bases from V and 8 from J; bases not matched to a gene: 9. The CDR3 spans 14 residues. The germline gives CDR1 SGHNT, CDR2 YYREEE (reference sequence). Written as DNA, the CDR3 is TGTGCCAGCAGCTTTAATAGGGGGCAAGACGGCTACACCTTC. Its protein product is CASSFNRGQDGYTF.

This chain connects TRBV7-9 to TRBJ2-1; tentatively, D is TRBD1 or TRBD2 (6 bases each). From germline, CDR1 is SEHNR and CDR2 FQNEAQ (reference sequence). This CDR3 has 15 residues. V was trimmed by 8 bases and J by 8 bases, leaving 22 bases between them. Here the CDR3 reads CASASGATIGDEQFF. The CDR3 coding sequence is TGTGCCAGCGCTTCGGGGGCCACCATAGGCGATGAGCAGTTCTTC.

This clone was seen only once. The rearrangement uses TRBV5-1 and TRBJ2-1; 11 nucleotides match TRBD2. CDR1 and CDR2 from the germline V gene are SGHRS and YFSETQ. The CDR3 loop spans 16 amino acids. V trimming: 0 bases; J trimming: 10 bases; junction bases outside the gene matches: 9. CDR3 nucleotide sequence: TGCGCCAGCAGCTTGGGTGAACTAGCGGGGGTAGACGAGCAGTTCTTC. This codes for CASSLGELAGVDEQFF.